This TCR beta chain originates from a study of neoadjuvant anti-PD-1 for oral cavity cancer. This CDR3 spans 16 amino acids. Germline values: CDR1 SGDLS, CDR2 YYNGEE. The V segment lost 0 bases and the J segment 2 bases; nucleotides outside the gene matches: 5. The data were produced by immunoSEQ multiplex PCR, yet TCRdb's version contains in-frame clones alone and is incomplete. The data show about 79,000 clones, over 70% seen once. V and J are TRBV9 and TRBJ2-7, with 10 bases lining up with TRBD2. The source of this sequence is a person between 40 and 85 years old with oral cavity squamous cell carcinoma. The sequencing here drew on PBMCs, taken before nivolumab (anti-PD-1) treatment. CDR3 sequence (DNA): TGTGCCAGCAGCGTAGGTAGCGGGGGGTCAACCTACGAGCAGTACTTC. It codes for CASSVGSGGSTYEQYF.